This T cell receptor beta chain was captured in a study of somatic mutations in cytotoxic T cells in rheumatoid arthritis. General study findings and limits: Each of about an eighth of the 65 patients had a largest CD8+ clone that made up more than 20% of CD8+ cells.

TCRdb keeps only in-frame clones here, not all; method: immunoSEQ multiplex PCR. The sample lists some 35,000 clones; approximately 80% were seen once. To note about this clone: Its specificity is not known.

Material: CD8+ T cells sorted from blood. This TCR came from a man aged 35 to 55 in good health.

The CDR3 sequence is CASSPVGDTEAFF. CDR3 nucleotide sequence: TGTGCCAGCAGCCCTGTTGGGGACACTGAAGCTTTCTTT. The rearrangement links TRBV7-8 to TRBJ1-1; D unclear. Germline V CDR1 and CDR2: SGHVS, FQNEAQ. The length of the CDR3 is 13 residues. Trimming cost V 5 bases and J 3 bases, with 10 bases left between them.